The 9 T cell receptor beta chains presented below share a single source sample, sequenced in a study of CD8 T cells in Susac syndrome (dated by TCRdb to between 2018 and 2020). Receptor amplification or capture employed the immunoSEQ multiplex PCR assay. RNA was extracted with the RNeasy kit and roughly 0.45 to 1 ug was reverse transcribed using random hexamers. TCRdb ran its own pipeline on the public reads, namely fastp trimming at Q25 and MiXCR clone calling, and kept in-frame beta chains. Every distinct CDR3 protein forms one entry, paired with its most common genes and DNA. A total of tens of thousands of distinct CDR3 sequences appear in this sample, 85% to 95% of them only once. The ten largest clones add up to 0.4% to 0.5% of the sample. Material for sequencing was CD8+ T cells from PBMCs. The receptors were gathered from a human donor with Susac syndrome.

A single count supports this clonotype. The chain employs TRBV6-2 or TRBV6-3 and TRBJ1-5; D is undetermined. V was shortened by 4 bases and J by 7 bases, with 14 bases between the two germline ends. Germline V gene sequence: CDR1 MNHEY, CDR2 SVGEGT. The CDR3 length is 14 residues. CDR3 amino acids: CASSSPGMWQPQHF. The CDR3 nucleotides are TGTGCCAGCAGTTCCCCCGGGATGTGGCAGCCCCAGCATTTT.

The chain combines TRBV25-1 with TRBJ2-4; 9 nucleotides line up with TRBD1. This CDR3 region has 17 residues. Per the germline V gene, CDR1 is MGHDK and CDR2 is SYGVNS. Trimming at V came to 4 bases and at J to 0 bases, leaving 7 bases not matched to a gene. CDR3 loop: CASSGLGQGLAKNIQYF. As DNA, the CDR3 is TGTGCCAGCAGTGGACTGGGACAGGGACTAGCCAAAAACATTCAGTACTTC.

This chain uses TRBV5-4 with TRBJ1-2; 7 bases are shared with TRBD1. CDR3 length equals 14 residues. From germline, CDR1 is SGHNT and CDR2 YYREEE (reference sequence). V trimming: 3 bases; J trimming: 7 bases; junction bases outside the gene matches: 9. The CDR3 nucleotides are TGTGCCAGCAGCTCTACAGGGGTTGGAAGTGGCTACACCTTC. It codes for CASSSTGVGSGYTF.

This chain connects TRBV24-1 to TRBJ1-2; D remains unclear. V lost 9 bases and J lost 8, with 12 bases in between. From germline, CDR1 is KGHDR and CDR2 SFDVKD. The CDR3 spans 11 residues. The CDR3 reads CATESSRGYTF. CDR3 sequence (DNA): TGTGCCACCGAATCCTCGCGGGGCTACACCTTC.

This CDR3 is CASSLGPLEETQYF. For the CDR3, the DNA is TGTGCCAGCAGCCTGGGACCATTGGAGGAGACCCAGTACTTC. This rearrangement joins TRBV13 to TRBJ2-5; D might be TRBD1 or TRBD2, each matching 5 bases. The V gene lost 5 bases and the J gene lost 5 bases, with 15 bases spanning the gap. There are 14 residues in the CDR3. CDR1 PRHDT and CDR2 FYEKMQ come from the germline V gene (reference sequence).

CDR3 coding DNA: TGTGCCACCCCCAGGGTCCCTAGCAATCAGCCCCAGCATTTT. This codes for CATPRVPSNQPQHF. V gene TRBV28 combines with J gene TRBJ1-5, with a weak D call TRBD1 (5 bases). Per the germline V gene, CDR1 is MDHEN and CDR2 is SYDVKM. The V gene lost 10 bases and the J gene lost 0 bases, with 13 bases spanning the gap. This CDR3 has 14 residues.

This clonotype is a singleton in its sample. This rearrangement joins TRBV28 to TRBJ1-1, with D unresolved. The CDR3 is 12 amino acids. Germline V gene lookup returns CDR1 MDHEN and CDR2 SYDVKM. The germline V and J ends were trimmed by 7 bases and 5 bases, with 11 bases remaining between them. The CDR3 loop reads CASTSGLTEAFF. Here the CDR3 DNA reads TGTGCCAGCACCTCAGGTTTGACTGAAGCTTTCTTT.

The rearrangement uses TRBV9 and TRBJ2-5; possible D gene TRBD2, 6 bases. The CDR3 extends over 14 amino acids. The V gene lost 1 base and the J gene lost 2 bases, with 9 bases spanning the gap. From germline, CDR1 is SGDLS and CDR2 YYNGEE. The CDR3, as DNA: TGTGCCAGCAGCGTAAGTAGCGGACAAGAGACCCAGTACTTC. Translation: CASSVSSGQETQYF. The variable domain in full, completed from reference TRBV9 and TRBJ2-5, reads DSGVTQTPKHLITATGQRVTLRCSPRSGDLSVYWYQQSLDQGLQFLIQYYNGEERAKGNILERFSAQQFPDLHSELNLSSLELGDSALYFCASSVSSGQETQYFGPGTRLLVL.

The chain combines TRBV2 with TRBJ1-2; perhaps TRBD1 as D (6 bases). The V gene lost 4 bases and the J gene lost 5 bases, with 20 bases spanning the gap. The length of the CDR3 is 16 residues. Per germline, CDR1 SNHLY and CDR2 FYNNEI. The CDR3 sequence is CASSGVRDTSWYGYTF. CDR3 DNA: TGTGCCAGCAGTGGGGTTCGGGACACCTCTTGGTATGGCTACACCTTC. The whole variable domain, remainder taken from reference TRBV2 and TRBJ1-2, is EPEVTQTPSHQVTQMGQEVILRCVPISNHLYFYWYRQILGQKVEFLVSFYNNEISEKSEIFDDQFSVERPDGSNFTLKIRSTKLEDSAMYFCASSGVRDTSWYGYTFGSGTRLTVV.